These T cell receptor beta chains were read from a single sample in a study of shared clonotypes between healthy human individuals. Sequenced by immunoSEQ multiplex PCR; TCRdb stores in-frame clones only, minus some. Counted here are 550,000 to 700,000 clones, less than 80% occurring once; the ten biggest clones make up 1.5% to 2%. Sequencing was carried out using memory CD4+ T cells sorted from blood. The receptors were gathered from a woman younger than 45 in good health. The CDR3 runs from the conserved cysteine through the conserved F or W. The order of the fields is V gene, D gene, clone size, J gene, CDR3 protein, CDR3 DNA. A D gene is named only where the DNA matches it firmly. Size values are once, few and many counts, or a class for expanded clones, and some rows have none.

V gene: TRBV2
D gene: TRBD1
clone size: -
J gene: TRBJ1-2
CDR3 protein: CASSDGTGYGYTF
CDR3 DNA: TGTGCCAGCAGCGACGGGACAGGCTATGGCTACACCTTC

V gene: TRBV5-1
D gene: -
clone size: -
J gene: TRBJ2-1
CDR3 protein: CASSLDGGDYNEQFF
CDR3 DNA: TGCGCCAGCAGCCTGGATGGAGGCGACTACAATGAGCAGTTCTTC

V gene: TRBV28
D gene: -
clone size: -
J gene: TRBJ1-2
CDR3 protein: CASSLGGVYYGYTF
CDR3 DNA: TGTGCCAGCAGCCTCGGTGGGGTTTACTATGGCTACACCTTC

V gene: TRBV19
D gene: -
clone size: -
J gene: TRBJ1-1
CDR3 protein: CASSIVWGGNTEAFF
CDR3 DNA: TGTGCCAGTAGTATAGTCTGGGGGGGGAACACTGAAGCTTTCTTT

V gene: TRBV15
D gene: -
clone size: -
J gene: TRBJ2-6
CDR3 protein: CATSRGGGSGANVLTF
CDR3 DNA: TGTGCCACCAGCAGAGGGGGAGGCTCTGGGGCCAACGTCCTGACTTTC

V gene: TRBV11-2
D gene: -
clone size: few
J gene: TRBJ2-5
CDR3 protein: CASSLGGGLGQETQYF
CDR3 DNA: TGTGCCAGCAGCTTAGGGGGCGGGCTAGGGCAAGAGACCCAGTACTTC

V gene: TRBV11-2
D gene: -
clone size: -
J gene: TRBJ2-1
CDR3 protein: CASSLDGLYNEQFF
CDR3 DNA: TGTGCCAGCAGCTTAGATGGTCTGTACAATGAGCAGTTCTTC

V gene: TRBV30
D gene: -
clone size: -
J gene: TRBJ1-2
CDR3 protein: CAWVDAGFGYTF
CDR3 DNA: TGTGCCTGGGTCGACGCCGGCTTTGGCTACACCTTC

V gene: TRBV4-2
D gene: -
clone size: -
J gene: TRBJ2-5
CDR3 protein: CASSQEPQRRLPETQYF
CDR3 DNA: TGTGCCAGCAGCCAAGAACCCCAAAGGAGGCTGCCAGAGACCCAGTACTTC

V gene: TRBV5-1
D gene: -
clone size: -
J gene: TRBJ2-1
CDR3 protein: CASSLSSALYNEQFF
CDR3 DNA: TGCGCCAGCAGCTTGTCTTCAGCCCTCTACAATGAGCAGTTCTTC

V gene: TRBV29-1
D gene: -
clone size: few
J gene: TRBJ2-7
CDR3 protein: CSVDVQYF
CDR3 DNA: TGCAGCGTTGACGTGCAGTACTTC

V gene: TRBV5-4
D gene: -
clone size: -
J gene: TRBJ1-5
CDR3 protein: CAVAAQHF
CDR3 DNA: TGTGCCGTCGCGGCCCAGCATTTT

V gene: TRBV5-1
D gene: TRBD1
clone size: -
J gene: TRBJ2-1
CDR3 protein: CASRLETGEINEQFF
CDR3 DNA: TGCGCCAGCCGCCTGGAGACAGGGGAAATTAATGAGCAGTTCTTC

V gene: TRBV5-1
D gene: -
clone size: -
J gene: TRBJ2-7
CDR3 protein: CASSLVVTGPYEQYF
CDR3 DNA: TGCGCCAGCAGCTTGGTTGTGACTGGTCCCTACGAGCAGTACTTC

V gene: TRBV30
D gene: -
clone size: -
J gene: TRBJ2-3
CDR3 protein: CAWRGPTDTQYF
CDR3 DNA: TGTGCCTGGCGAGGACCCACAGATACGCAGTATTTT

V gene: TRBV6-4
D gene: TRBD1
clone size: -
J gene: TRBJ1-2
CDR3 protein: CASREGTAANYGYTF
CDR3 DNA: TGTGCCAGCAGGGAGGGGACAGCAGCTAACTATGGCTACACCTTC

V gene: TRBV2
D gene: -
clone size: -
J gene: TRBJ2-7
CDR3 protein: CASNGPGRLGEQYF
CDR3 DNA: TGTGCCAGCAACGGACCGGGACGTCTCGGGGAGCAGTACTTC

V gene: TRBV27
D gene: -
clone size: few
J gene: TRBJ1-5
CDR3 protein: CASGTSNQPQHF
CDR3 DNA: TGTGCCAGCGGAACTAGCAATCAGCCCCAGCATTTT

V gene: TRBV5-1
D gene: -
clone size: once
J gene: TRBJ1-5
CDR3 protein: CASSLLSPVGLPQHF
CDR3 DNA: TGCGCCAGCAGCTTGTTATCACCCGTAGGTCTGCCCCAGCATTTT

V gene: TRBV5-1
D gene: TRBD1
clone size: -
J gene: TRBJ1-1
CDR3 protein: CASSQQGAQNTEAFF
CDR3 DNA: TGCGCCAGCAGCCAACAGGGGGCACAAAACACTGAAGCTTTCTTT

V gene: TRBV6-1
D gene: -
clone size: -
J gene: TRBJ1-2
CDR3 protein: CASYPRGILIGYTF
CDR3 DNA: TGTGCCAGTTACCCTCGGGGCATCCTTATAGGCTACACCTTC

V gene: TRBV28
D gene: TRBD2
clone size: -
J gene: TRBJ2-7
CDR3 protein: CASKTMSGSINEQYF
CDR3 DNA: TGTGCCAGCAAAACGATGAGCGGGAGTATTAACGAGCAGTACTTC

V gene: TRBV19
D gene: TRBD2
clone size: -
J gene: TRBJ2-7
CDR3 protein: CASSPVAGGLSEQYF
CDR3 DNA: TGTGCCAGTAGTCCTGTGGCGGGAGGGCTCTCCGAGCAGTACTTC

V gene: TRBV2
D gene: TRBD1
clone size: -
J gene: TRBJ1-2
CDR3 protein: CASRLLTGALGYTF
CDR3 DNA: TGTGCCAGCAGATTACTGACAGGGGCGTTAGGCTACACCTTC